The 3 T cell receptor beta chains listed next were all sequenced from one sample in a study of cytomegalovirus exposure and HLA in healthy donors (dated by TCRdb to 2017 to 2019). The library was generated by the immunoSEQ multiplex PCR assay. A mixture of 60 forward primers for TCR Vbeta segments and 13 reverse primers for TCR Jbeta segments was used in the multiplex PCR. TCRdb mirrors the immuneACCESS table, restricted to in-frame sequences. Some clones are absent from its copies; in checked studies, under half trace to an unresolved V gene, and the reason for the others is unknown. This sample comprises roughly 120,000 clones, roughly 79% of them detected only once. The ten largest clones represent more than 1.5% of the sample. Material: PBMCs. The receptors were sampled from a woman aged 18-29 years in good health and CMV-seronegative.

This clone was seen once. This chain connects TRBV6-5 to TRBJ1-2, with 7 bases lining up with TRBD1. Germline values: CDR1 MNHEY, CDR2 SVGAGI. Losses at the gene ends were 0 bases for V and 6 bases for J; bases not matched to a gene: 1. CDR3 length equals 13 residues. This CDR3 is CASSYSQGNGYTF. CDR3 nucleotide sequence: TGTGCCAGCAGTTACTCACAGGGGAATGGCTACACCTTC.

The chain combines TRBV28 with TRBJ1-3; 7 bases match TRBD1. With V trimmed by 6 bases and J by 4 bases, 6 bases remained unmatched. CDR1 and CDR2 from the germline V gene are MDHEN and SYDVKM. The CDR3 has 14 residues. The CDR3 loop reads CASSPTGYGNTIYF. CDR3 in DNA: TGTGCCAGCAGCCCGACAGGGTACGGAAACACCATATATTTT.

J is TRBJ1-2 and V is TRBV28, with D maybe TRBD1 (5 bases). The CDR3 consists of 13 residues. CDR1 and CDR2 from the germline V gene are MDHEN and SYDVKM. Trimming cost V 8 bases and J 4 bases, with 14 bases left between them. The CDR3, as DNA: TGTGCCAGCGTCCACAGGATCTCCTATGGCTACACCTTC. This gives the protein CASVHRISYGYTF.